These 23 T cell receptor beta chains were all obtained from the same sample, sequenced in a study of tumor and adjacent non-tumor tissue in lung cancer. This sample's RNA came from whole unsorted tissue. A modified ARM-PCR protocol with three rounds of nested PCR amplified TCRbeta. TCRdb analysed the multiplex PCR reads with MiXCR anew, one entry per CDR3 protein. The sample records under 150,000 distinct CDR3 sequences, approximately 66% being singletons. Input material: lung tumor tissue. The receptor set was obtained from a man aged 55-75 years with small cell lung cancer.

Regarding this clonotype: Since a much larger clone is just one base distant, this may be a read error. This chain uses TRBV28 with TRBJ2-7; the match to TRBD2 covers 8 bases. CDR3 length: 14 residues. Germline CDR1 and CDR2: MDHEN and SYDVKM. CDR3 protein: CAGSWTSSSYEQYF. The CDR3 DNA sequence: TGTGCCGGCAGTTGGACTAGCAGCTCCTACGAGCAGTACTTC.

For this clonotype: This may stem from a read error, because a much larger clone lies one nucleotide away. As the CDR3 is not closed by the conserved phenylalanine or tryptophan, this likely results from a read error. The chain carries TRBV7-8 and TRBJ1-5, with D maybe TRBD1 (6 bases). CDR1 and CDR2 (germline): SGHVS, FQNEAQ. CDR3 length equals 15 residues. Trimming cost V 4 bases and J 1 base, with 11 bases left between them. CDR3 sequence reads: CASSSDSGSNQPQHL. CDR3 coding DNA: TGTGCCAGCAGCTCGGACAGTGGGAGCAATCAGCCCCAGCATCTT.

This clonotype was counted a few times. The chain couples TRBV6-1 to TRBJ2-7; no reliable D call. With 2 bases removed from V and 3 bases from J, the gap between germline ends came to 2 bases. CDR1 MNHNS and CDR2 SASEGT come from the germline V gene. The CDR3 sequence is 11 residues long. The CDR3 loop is CASSEFYEQYF. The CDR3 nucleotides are TGTGCCAGCAGTGAATTCTACGAGCAGTACTTC.

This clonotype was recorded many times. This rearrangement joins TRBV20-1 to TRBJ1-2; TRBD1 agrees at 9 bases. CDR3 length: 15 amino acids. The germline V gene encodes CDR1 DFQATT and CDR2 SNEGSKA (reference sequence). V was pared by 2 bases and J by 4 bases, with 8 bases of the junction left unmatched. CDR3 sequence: CSARPGQGMGYGYTF. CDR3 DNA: TGCAGTGCTAGACCGGGACAGGGTATGGGCTATGGCTACACCTTC.

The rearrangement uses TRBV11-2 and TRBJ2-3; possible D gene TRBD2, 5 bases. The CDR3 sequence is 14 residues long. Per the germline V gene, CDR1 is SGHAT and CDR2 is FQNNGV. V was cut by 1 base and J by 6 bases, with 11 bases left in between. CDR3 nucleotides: TGTGCCAGCAGCTTAGTTGGAGGTTTTGATACGCAGTATTTT. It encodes CASSLVGGFDTQYF.

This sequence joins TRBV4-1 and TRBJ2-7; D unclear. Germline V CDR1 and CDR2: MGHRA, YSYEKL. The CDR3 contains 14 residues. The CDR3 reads CASSQELVGYEQYV. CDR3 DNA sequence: TGCGCCAGCAGTCAAGAGCTAGTGGGTTACGAGCAGTACGTC.

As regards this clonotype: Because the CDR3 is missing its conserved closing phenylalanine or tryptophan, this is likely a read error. The CDR3: CDSKGARTDPQYC. The CDR3 DNA reads TGTGACAGCAAGGGAGCCCGCACAGATCCGCAGTATTGT. J is TRBJ2-3 and V is TRBV11-1; D possibly corresponds to TRBD2 (5 bases). CDR3 length: 13 amino acids. In germline, CDR1 is SGHAT, CDR2 FQDESV (reference sequence).

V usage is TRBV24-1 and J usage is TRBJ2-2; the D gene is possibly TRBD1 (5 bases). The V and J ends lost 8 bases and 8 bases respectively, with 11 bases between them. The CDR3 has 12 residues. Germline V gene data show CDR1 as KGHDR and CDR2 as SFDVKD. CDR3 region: CATNLGPGELFF. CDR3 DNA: TGTGCCACCAATCTGGGGCCAGGGGAGCTGTTTTTT.

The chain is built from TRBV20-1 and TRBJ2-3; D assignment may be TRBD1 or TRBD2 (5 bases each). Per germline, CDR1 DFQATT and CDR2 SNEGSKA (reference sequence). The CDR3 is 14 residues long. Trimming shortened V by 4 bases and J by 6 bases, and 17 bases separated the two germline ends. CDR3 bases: TGCAGTGCTACGGGGCAGACCCTTCGGGATACGCAGTATTTT. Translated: CSATGQTLRDTQYF.

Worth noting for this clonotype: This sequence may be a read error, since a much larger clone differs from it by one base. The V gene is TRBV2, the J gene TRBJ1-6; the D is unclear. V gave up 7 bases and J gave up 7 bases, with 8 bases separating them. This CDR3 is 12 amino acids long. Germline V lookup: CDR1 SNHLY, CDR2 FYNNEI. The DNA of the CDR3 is TGTGCCAGCACGTACCTCAATTCACCCCTCCACTTT. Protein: CASTYLNSPLHF. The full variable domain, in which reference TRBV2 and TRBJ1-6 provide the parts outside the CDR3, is EPEVTQTPSHQVTQMGQEVILRCVPISNHLYFYWYRQILGQKVEFLVSFYNNEISEKSEIFDDQFSVERPDGSNFTLKIRSTKLEDSAMYFCASTYLNSPLHFGNGTRLTVT.

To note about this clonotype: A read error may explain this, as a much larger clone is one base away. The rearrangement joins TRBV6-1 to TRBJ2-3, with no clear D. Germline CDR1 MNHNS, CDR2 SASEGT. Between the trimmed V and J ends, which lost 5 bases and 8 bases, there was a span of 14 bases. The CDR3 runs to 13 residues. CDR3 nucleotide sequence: TGTGCCAGCAGTAAATGGCCGCCGATTACGCAGTATTTT. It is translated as CASSKWPPITQYF.

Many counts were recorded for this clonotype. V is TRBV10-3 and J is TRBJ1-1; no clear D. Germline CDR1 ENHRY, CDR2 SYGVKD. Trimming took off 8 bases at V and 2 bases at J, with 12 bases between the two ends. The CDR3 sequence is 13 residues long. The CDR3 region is CAIAGQPNTEAFF. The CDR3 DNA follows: TGTGCCATCGCCGGGCAGCCAAACACTGAAGCTTTCTTT.

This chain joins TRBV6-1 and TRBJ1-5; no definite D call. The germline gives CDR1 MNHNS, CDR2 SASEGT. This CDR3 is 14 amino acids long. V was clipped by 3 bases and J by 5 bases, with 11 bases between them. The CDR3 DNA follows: TGTGCCAGCAGTGAGAACAGCCCGCATCAGCCCCAGCATTTT. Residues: CASSENSPHQPQHF.

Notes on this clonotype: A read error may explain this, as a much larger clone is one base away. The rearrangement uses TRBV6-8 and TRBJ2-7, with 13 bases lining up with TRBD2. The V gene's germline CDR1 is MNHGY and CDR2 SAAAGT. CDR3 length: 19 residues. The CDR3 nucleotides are TGTGCCAACAGTCACATACTAGCGGGAGGGCCATATCCTCTCTACGAGCAGTACTTC. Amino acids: CANSHILAGGPYPLYEQYF.

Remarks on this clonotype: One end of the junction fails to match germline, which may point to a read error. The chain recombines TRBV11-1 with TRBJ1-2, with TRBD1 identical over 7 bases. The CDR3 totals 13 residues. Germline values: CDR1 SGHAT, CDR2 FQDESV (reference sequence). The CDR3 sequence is CASSHTGTDGCTF. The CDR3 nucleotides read TGTGCCAGCAGTCATACCGGGACAGATGGCTGCACCTTC. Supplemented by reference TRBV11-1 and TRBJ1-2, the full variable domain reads EAEVAQSPRYKITEKSQAVAFWCDPISGHATLYWYRQILGQGPELLVQFQDESVVDDSQLPKDRFSAERLKGVDSTLKIQPAELGDSAMYLCASSHTGTDGCTFGSGTRLTVV.

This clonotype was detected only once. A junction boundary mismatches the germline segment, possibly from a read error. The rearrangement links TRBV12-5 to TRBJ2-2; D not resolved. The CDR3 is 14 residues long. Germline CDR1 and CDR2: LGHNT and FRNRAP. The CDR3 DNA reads TGTGTTAGTAGTTTACGAGAAGGTGACGGGGAGCTGTTTTTT. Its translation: CVSSLREGDGELFF.

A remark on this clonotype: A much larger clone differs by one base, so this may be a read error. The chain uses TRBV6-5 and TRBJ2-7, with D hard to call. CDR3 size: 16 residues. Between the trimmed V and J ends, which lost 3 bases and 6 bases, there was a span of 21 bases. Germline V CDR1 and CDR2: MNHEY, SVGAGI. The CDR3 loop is CASSYGWWWEGIEQYF. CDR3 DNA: TGTGCCAGCAGTTATGGTTGGTGGTGGGAAGGAATCGAGCAGTACTTC.

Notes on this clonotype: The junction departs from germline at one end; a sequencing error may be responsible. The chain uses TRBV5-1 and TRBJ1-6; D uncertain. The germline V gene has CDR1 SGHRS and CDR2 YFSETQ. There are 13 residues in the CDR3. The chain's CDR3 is CASSLEENSPLHF. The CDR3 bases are TGCGCCAGCAGCTTGGAGGAAAACTCACCCCTCCATTTT.

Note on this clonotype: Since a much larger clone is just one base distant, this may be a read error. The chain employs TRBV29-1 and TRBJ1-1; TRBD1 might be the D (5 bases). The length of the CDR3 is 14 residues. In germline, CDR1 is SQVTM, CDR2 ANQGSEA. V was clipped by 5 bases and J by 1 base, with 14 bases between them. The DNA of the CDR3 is TGCAGCGTTTCCGGGACGGCTACGAACACTGAAGCTTTCTTT. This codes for CSVSGTATNTEAFF.

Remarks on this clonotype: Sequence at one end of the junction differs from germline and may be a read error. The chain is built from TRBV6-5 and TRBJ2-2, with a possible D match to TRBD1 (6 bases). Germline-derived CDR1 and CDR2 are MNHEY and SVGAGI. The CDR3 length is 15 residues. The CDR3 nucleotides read TGTGCCTGCAGTCCATACAGGGATAGCACCGGGAAGCTGTTATTT. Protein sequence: CACSPYRDSTGKLLF.

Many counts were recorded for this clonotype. The CDR3 sequence: CSARTGGNEQFF. In DNA, the CDR3 is TGCAGTGCTAGAACTGGCGGGAATGAGCAGTTCTTC. V is TRBV20-1 and J is TRBJ2-1; maybe TRBD2 (5 bases). Germline V gene data show CDR1 as DFQATT and CDR2 as SNEGSKA (reference sequence). V was trimmed by 2 bases and J by 7 bases, leaving 9 bases between them. This CDR3 spans 12 amino acids.

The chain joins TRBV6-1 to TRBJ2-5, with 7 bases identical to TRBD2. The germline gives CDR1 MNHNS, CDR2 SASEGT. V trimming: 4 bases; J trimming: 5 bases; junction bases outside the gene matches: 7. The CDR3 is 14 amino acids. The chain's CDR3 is CASSGLAGWETQYF. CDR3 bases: TGTGCCAGCAGTGGACTAGCTGGATGGGAGACCCAGTACTTC.

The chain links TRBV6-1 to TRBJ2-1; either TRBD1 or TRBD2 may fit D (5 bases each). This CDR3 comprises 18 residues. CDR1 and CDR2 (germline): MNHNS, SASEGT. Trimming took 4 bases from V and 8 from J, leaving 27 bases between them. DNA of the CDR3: TGTGCCAGCAGTGGGGGGTTTGCTATAGCCGAGATGGGGGATGAGCAGTTCTTC. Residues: CASSGGFAIAEMGDEQFF.